The 5 T cell receptor beta chains reported below all come from one sample, sequenced in a study of cytomegalovirus exposure and HLA in healthy donors. Primers included in the PCR were 60 Vbeta and 13 Jbeta primers. Produced via immunoSEQ multiplex PCR; TCRdb's table is partial and in-frame only. The sample carries about 140,000 clones, 80% recorded once. The sequencing sample was made of PBMCs. The source is a man aged 35-49 years in good health and CMV-seropositive.

The chain joins TRBV30 to TRBJ1-2; D gene uncertain. This CDR3 contains 13 residues. Trimming took 1 base from V and 4 from J, leaving 10 bases between them. In germline, CDR1 is GTSNPN, CDR2 SVGIG (reference sequence). The CDR3, as DNA: TGTGCCTGGAGTGCTGGGCCTATCTATGGCTACACCTTC. Residues: CAWSAGPIYGYTF.

This clone was found once. The chain combines TRBV6-6 with TRBJ2-7, with TRBD2 matching over 10 bases. The V and J ends lost 5 bases and 3 bases, in that order; junction bases with no gene match: 4. CDR1 and CDR2 (germline): MNHNY, SVGAGI (reference sequence). The CDR3 is 14 residues long. The CDR3 region is CASSRLAGVYEQYF. For the CDR3, the DNA is TGTGCCAGCAGTCGACTAGCGGGTGTCTACGAGCAGTACTTC.

This clone was seen a handful of times. The chain is built from TRBV9 and TRBJ2-2, with D perhaps TRBD2 (6 bases). This CDR3 is built from 15 residues. The germline V gene encodes CDR1 SGDLS and CDR2 YYNGEE. Trimming removed 3 bases from V and 8 bases from J, with 17 bases in between. The DNA for the CDR3 is TGTGCCAGCAGCGCCGGGGACTCCTGGCGAGGGGAGCTGTTTTTT. Its translation is CASSAGDSWRGELFF.

This clone was seen only a few times. V is TRBV7-2 and J is TRBJ1-6; no reliable D call. V dropped 1 base and J dropped 9 bases, with 10 bases sitting between them. The CDR3 has 14 amino acids. CDR1 is SGHTA and CDR2 is FQGNSA in the germline V gene. CDR3 region: CASSLVPPSSPLHF. The CDR3 bases are TGTGCCAGCAGCTTAGTCCCCCCCTCTTCACCCCTCCACTTT.

V and J are TRBV4-3 and TRBJ2-3, with TRBD2 identical over 11 bases. The CDR3 extends over 17 amino acids. The V and J ends lost 4 bases and 2 bases, in that order; junction bases with no gene match: 8. Germline CDR1 and CDR2: LGHNA and YSLEER. The CDR3 spells CASSPTSGSRVTDTQYF. The CDR3 region has the DNA TGCGCCAGCAGCCCCACTAGCGGGAGTCGCGTCACAGATACGCAGTATTTT.